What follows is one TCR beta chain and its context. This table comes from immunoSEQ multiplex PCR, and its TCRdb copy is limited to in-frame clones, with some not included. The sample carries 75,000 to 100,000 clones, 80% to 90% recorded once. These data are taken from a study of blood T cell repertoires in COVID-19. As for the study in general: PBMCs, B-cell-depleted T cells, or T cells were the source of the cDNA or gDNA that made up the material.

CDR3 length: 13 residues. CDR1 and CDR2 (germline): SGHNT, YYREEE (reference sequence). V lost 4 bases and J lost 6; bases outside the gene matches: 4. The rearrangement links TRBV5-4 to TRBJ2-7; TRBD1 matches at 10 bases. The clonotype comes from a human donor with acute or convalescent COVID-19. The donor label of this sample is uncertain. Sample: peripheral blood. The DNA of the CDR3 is TGTGCCAGCAGCCTCGACAGGGGGCTCGAGCAGTACTTC. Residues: CASSLDRGLEQYF.